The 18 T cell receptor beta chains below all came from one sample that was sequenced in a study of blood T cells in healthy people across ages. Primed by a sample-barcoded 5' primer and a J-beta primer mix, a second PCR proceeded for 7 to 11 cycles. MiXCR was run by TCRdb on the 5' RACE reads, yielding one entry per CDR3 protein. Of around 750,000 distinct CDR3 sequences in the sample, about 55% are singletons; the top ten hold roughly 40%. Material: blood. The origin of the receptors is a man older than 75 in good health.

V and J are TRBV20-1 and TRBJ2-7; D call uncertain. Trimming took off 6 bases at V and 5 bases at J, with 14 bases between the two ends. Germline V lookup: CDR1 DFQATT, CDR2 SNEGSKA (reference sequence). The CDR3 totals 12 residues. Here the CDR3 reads CSAPGLGHEQYF. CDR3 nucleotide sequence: TGCAGTGCGCCGGGCCTCGGTCACGAGCAGTACTTC.

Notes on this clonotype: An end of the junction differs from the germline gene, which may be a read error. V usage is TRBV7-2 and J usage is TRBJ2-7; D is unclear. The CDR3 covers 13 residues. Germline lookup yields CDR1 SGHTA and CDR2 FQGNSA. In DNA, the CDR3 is TGTGCCAGCAGCCGAAGAGACCGCTACGAGCGGTACTTC. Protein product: CASSRRDRYERYF.

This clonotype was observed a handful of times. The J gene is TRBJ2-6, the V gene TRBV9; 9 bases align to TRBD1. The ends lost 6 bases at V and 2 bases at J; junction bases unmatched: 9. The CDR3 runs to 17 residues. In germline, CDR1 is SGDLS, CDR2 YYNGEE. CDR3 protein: CASNPGQGNPGANVLTF. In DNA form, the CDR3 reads TGTGCCAGCAATCCCGGACAGGGGAATCCTGGGGCCAACGTCCTGACTTTC.

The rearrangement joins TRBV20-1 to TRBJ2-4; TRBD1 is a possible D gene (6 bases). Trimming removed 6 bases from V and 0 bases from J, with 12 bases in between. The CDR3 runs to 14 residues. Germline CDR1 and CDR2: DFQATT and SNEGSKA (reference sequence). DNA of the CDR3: TGCAGTGCCTTCCCACAGGGAGCCAAAAACATTCAGTACTTC. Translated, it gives CSAFPQGAKNIQYF.

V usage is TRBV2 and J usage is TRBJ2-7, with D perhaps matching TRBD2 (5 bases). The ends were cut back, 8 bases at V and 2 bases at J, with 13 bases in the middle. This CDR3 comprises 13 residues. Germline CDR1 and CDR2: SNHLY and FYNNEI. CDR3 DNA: TGTGCCAGCGGTGGAGAGACTACCTACGAGCAGTACTTC. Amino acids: CASGGETTYEQYF.

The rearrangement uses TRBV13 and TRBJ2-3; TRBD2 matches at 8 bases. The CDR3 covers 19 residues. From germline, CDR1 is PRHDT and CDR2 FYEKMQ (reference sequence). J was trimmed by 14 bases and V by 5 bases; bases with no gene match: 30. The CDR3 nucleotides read TGTGCCAGCAGCGTCGACAGGCAACTAGCGGAGGATGGTCACAGATACGCGTATTTT. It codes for CASSVDRQLAEDGHRYAYF.

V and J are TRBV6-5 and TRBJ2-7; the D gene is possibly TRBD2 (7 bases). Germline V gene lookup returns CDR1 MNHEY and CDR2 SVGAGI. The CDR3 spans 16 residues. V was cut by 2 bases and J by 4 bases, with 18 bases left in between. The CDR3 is CASSYDRGAPTYEQYF. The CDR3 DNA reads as TGTGCCAGCAGTTACGATCGGGGGGCCCCCACTTACGAGCAGTACTTC.

CDR3 loop: CASSLVSVSGANVLTF. The CDR3 DNA follows: TGTGCCAGCAGCTTAGTGTCGGTCTCTGGGGCCAACGTCCTGACTTTC. The chain employs TRBV7-9 and TRBJ2-6, with D hard to call. The CDR3 is made up of 16 amino acids. Trimming removed 1 base from V and 0 bases from J, with 7 bases in between. CDR1 and CDR2 (germline): SEHNR, FQNEAQ (reference sequence).

CDR3 nucleotides: TGCAGTGCTAGGTGGCAGACGTCCGGCTACACCTTC. Residues: CSARWQTSGYTF. This chain joins TRBV20-1 and TRBJ1-2; D is unclear. The CDR3 spans 12 residues. Germline V gives CDR1 DFQATT, CDR2 SNEGSKA (reference sequence). V dropped 3 bases and J dropped 8 bases, with 13 bases sitting between them.

The CDR3 is CASSLNPIANYGYTF. In DNA form, the CDR3 reads TGCGCCAGCAGCCTCAACCCTATCGCTAACTATGGCTACACCTTC. V is TRBV5-1 and J is TRBJ1-2; D is undetermined. The length of the CDR3 is 15 residues. The germline V and J ends were trimmed by 4 bases and 0 bases, with 13 bases remaining between them. The germline V gene has CDR1 SGHRS and CDR2 YFSETQ. Full variable domain (rest looked up from reference TRBV5-1 and TRBJ1-2): KAGVTQTPRYLIKTRGQQVTLSCSPISGHRSVSWYQQTPGQGLQFLFEYFSETQRNKGNFPGRFSGRQFSNSRSEMNVSTLELGDSALYLCASSLNPIANYGYTFGSGTRLTVV.

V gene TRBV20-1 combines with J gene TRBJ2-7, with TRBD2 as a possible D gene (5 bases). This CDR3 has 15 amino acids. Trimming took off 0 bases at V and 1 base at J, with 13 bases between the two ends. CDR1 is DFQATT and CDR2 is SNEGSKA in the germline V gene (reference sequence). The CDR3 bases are TGCAGTGCTAGAGATTCTAAGACGGGGTCCTACGAGCAGTACTTC. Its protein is CSARDSKTGSYEQYF.

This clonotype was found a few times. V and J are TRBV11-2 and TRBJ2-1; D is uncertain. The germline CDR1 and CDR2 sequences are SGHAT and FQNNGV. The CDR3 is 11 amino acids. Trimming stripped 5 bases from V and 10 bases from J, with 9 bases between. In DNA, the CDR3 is TGTGCCAGCAGCCGGATGGGGGAGCAGTTCTTC. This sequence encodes CASSRMGEQFF. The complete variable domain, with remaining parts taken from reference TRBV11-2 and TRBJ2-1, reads EAGVAQSPRYKIIEKRQSVAFWCNPISGHATLYWYQQILGQGPKLLIQFQNNGVVDDSQLPKDRFSAERLKGVDSTLKIQPAKLEDSAVYLCASSRMGEQFFGPGTRLTVL.

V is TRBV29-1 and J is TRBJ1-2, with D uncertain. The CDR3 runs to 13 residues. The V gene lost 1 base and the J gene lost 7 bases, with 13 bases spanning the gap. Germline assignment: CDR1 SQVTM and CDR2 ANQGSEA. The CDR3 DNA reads TGCAGCGTTGAAGTTGCGGGGAAGGGTGGCTACACCTTC. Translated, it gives CSVEVAGKGGYTF. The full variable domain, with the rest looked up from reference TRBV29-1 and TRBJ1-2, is SAVISQKPSRDICQRGTSLTIQCQVDSQVTMMFWYRQQPGQSLTLIATANQGSEATYESGFVIDKFPISRPNLTFSTLTVSNMSPEDSSIYLCSVEVAGKGGYTFGSGTRLTVV.

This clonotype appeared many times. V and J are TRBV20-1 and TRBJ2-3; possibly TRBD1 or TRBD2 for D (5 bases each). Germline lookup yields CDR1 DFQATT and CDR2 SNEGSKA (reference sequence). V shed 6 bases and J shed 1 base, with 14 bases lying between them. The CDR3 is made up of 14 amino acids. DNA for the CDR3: TGCAGTGCACCCCCTCAGGGACGCACAGATACGCAGTATTTT. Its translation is CSAPPQGRTDTQYF.

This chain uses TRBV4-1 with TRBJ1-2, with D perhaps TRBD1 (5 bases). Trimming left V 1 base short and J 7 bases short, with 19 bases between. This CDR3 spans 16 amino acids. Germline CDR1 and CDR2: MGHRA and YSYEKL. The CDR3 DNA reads TGCGCCAGCAGCCAAGGTCTTGTTGTGGGGGTCGGTGGCTACACCTTC. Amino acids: CASSQGLVVGVGGYTF.

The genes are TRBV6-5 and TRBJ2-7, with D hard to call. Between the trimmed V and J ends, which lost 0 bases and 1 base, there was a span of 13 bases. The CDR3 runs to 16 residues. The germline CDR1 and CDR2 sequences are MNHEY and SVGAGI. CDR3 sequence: CASSYSLLAGSYEQYF. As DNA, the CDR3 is TGTGCCAGCAGTTACTCGTTATTAGCCGGGTCCTACGAGCAGTACTTC.

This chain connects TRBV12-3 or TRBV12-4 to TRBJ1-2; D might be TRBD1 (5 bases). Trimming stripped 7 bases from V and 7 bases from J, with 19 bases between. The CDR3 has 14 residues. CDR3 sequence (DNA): TGTGCCAGCACTCAAACGGGGACCCTCCCTGGCTACACCTTC. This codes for CASTQTGTLPGYTF.

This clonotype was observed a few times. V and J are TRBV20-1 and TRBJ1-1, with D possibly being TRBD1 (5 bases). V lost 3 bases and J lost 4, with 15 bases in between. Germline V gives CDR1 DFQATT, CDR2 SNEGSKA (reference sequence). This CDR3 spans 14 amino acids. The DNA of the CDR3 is TGCAGTGCTAGCCGTGACAGTCGGAGCACTGAAGCTTTCTTT. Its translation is CSASRDSRSTEAFF.